This T cell receptor (beta chain) was retrieved from a study of human T cells and chemical hapten exposure. Study overall: Sensitization applied 2% DPC to about 2 cm by about 2 cm of upper inner arm skin. Predominantly women, the patients had alopecia areata, totalis or universalis.

The CDR3 sequence is 17 residues long. V lost 0 bases, J lost 0 bases, and 4 bases stayed unmatched. Germline V gene lookup returns CDR1 DFQATT and CDR2 SNEGSKA (reference sequence). General observations from the study: Expanded TCRs were compared with controls, and the expanded TCRs formed significantly more large CDR3 similarity clusters. After DPC sensitization, TCRs above 1 in 1000 frequency showed no change.

As for time point: patch test 1, 2 weeks after DPC sensitization. Treatment indicated: therapeutic diphenylcyclopropenone sensitization with weekly scalp DPC. As for this clonotype: Antigen: not known.

TCRdb itself ran the RACE reads through MiXCR, one entry per CDR3 protein. Of approximately 90,000 distinct CDR3 sequences in the sample, under 15% are singletons; the top ten hold approximately 2%. Sequences were derived from whole blood, sampled in connection with sensitization to the hapten diphenylcyclopropenone (DPC). This receptor was identified in a woman aged 40 to 50 with alopecia areata. Some clones in this sample may be carry-over from other donors' samples. The gene calls are TRBV20-1 and TRBJ2-2; TRBD2 matches at 10 bases. CDR3 residues: CSARDRLAGANTGELFF. In DNA form, the CDR3 reads TGCAGTGCTAGAGATCGGCTAGCGGGAGCGAACACCGGGGAGCTGTTTTTT.